This paragraph reports one TCR beta chain. This CDR3 is built from 16 residues. Per germline, CDR1 SEHNR and CDR2 FQNEAQ (reference sequence). Between the trimmed V and J ends, which lost 5 bases and 0 bases, there was a span of 14 bases. PCR employed 60 Vbeta and 13 Jbeta primers. Sequencing was performed with immunoSEQ multiplex PCR; in TCRdb, only in-frame clones are kept and a portion is missing. The table records about 200,000 clones, around 75% of them present only once. This record belongs to a study of cytomegalovirus exposure and HLA in healthy donors. The sequencing sample was made of PBMCs. The chain carries TRBV7-9 and TRBJ1-5, with D tentatively TRBD1 (5 bases). This TCR came from a woman aged 25 to 45 in good health and CMV-seronegative. The CDR3 nucleotides are TGTGCCAGCAGCCCCGGGGGGGGGAGTAGCAATCAGCCCCAGCATTTT. Encoded protein: CASSPGGGSSNQPQHF.